This TCR beta chain was sequenced for a study of pediatric ulcerative colitis. Study-wide context: Disease was pancolitis in over 5 and left-sided in two, histology-confirmed.

Samples were sequenced at Survey level, maximum 500,000 reads. TCRdb's table, derived via immunoSEQ multiplex PCR, lists solely in-frame clones and lacks some. The table shows roughly 45,000 clones, with around 79% occurring only once. Rectal tissue came from one to two pinch biopsies taken at colonoscopy. J gave up 3 bases and V 5 bases, and 3 bases lay outside the gene matches. In germline, CDR1 is MNHNS, CDR2 SASEGT. There are 15 residues in the CDR3. Concerning this clone itself: Its antigen is still unknown.

Study-level points and caveats: A couple of rectal CDR3 clonotypes occurred in all ulcerative colitis patients.

This sequence originates from a girl between 5 and 17 years old with moderate ulcerative colitis. The sequencing sample was made of gut tissue. The genes are TRBV6-1 and TRBJ1-5, with 11 bases identical to TRBD1. In nucleotides, the CDR3 is TGTGCCAGCAGTTTGGACAGGGGGCACAATCAGCCCCAGCATTTT. Translation: CASSLDRGHNQPQHF.